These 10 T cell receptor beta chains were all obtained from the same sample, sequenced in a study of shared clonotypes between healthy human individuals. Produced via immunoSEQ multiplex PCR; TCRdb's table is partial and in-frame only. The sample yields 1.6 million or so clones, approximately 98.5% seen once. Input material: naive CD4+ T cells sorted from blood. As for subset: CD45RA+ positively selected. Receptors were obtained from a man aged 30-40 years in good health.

The CDR3 nucleotides read TGTGCCAGCAGCCCGGGACAGTTTTATGGCTACACCTTC. It yields the protein CASSPGQFYGYTF. J is TRBJ1-2 and V is TRBV14; 7 bases are a match to TRBD1. Germline V gives CDR1 SGHDN, CDR2 FVKESK. The length of the CDR3 is 13 residues. V lost 4 bases to trimming and J lost 5 bases; unmatched junction nucleotides: 4.

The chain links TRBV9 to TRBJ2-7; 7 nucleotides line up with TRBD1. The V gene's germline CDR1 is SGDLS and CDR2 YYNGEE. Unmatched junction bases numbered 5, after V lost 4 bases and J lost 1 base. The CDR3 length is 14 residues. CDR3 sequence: CASSPSTGSYEQYF. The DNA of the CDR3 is TGTGCCAGCAGCCCCTCGACAGGGTCCTACGAGCAGTACTTC.

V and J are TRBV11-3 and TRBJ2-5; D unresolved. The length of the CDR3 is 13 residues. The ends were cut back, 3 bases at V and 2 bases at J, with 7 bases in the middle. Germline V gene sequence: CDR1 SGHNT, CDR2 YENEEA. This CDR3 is CASSFEEQETQYF. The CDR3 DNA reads TGTGCCAGCAGCTTTGAGGAGCAAGAGACCCAGTACTTC.

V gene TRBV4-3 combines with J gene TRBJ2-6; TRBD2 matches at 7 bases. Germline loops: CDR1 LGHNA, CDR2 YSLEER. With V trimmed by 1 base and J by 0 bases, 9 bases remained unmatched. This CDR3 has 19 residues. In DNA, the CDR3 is TGCGCCAGCAGCCAAGCTAGATTTGGCGGGAGCTCTGGGGCCAACGTCCTGACTTTC. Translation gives CASSQARFGGSSGANVLTF.

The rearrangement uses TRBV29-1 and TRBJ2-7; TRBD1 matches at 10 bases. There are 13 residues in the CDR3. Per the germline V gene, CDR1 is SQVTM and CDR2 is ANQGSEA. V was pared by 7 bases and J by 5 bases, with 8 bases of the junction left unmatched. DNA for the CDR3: TGCAGCGGGCCGGGACAGGGGATCCACGAGCAGTACTTC. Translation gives CSGPGQGIHEQYF.

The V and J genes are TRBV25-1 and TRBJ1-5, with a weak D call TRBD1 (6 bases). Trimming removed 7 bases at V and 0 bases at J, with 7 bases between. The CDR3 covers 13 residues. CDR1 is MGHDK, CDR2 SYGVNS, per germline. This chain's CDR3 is CASKGDSNQPQHF. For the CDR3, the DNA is TGTGCCAGCAAGGGGGATAGCAATCAGCCCCAGCATTTT.

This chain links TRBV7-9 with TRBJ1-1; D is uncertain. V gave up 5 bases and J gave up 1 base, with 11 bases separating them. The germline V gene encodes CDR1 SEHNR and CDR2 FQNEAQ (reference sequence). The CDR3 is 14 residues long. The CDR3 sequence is CASSPVRANTEAFF. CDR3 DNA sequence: TGTGCCAGCAGCCCAGTCCGCGCGAACACTGAAGCTTTCTTT.

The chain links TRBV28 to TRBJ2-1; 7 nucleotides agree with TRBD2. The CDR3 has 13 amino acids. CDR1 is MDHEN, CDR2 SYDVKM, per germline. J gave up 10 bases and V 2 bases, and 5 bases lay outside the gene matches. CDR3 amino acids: CASSLPGRTEQFF. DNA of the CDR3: TGTGCCAGCAGTTTACCCGGGAGGACAGAGCAGTTCTTC.

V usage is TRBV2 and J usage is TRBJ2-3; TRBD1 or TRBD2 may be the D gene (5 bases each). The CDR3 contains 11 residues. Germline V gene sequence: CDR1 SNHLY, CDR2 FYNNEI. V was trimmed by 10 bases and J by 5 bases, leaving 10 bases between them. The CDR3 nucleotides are TGTGCCACCACTGGGGGAGATACGCAGTATTTT. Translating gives CATTGGDTQYF. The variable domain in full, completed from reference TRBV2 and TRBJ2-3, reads EPEVTQTPSHQVTQMGQEVILRCVPISNHLYFYWYRQILGQKVEFLVSFYNNEISEKSEIFDDQFSVERPDGSNFTLKIRSTKLEDSAMYFCATTGGDTQYFGPGTRLTVL.

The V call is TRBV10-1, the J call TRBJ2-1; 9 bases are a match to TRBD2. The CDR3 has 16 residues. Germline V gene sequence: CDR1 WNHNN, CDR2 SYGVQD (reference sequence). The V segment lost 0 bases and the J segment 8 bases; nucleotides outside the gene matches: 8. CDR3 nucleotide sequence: TGCGCCAGCAGTGAGTCGGCAGCAGCGGGAGGTTATGAGCAGTTCTTC. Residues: CASSESAAAGGYEQFF.